Listed below are T cell receptor beta chains from one sample, sequenced in a study of shared clonotypes between healthy human individuals. Generated by immunoSEQ multiplex PCR, the TCRdb table keeps only in-frame clones and is missing some. The data show about 560,000 clones, around 78% seen once. Sequencing was carried out using PBMCs. All receptors come from a woman aged 40 to 50 in good health. Some clones in this sample may be carry-over from other donors' samples. Each CDR3 is given with its conserved first and last residue. A D gene is named only where the DNA matches it firmly. Size tells how often a clone was seen (once, few, many) or the class of an expanded clone, and some rows leave it out.

>NA|TRBJ2-6|TRBD1|TRBV5-1
CASSFRDSSGANVLTF
TGCGCCAGCAGCTTCCGGGACAGCTCTGGGGCCAACGTCCTGACTTTC
>NA|TRBJ2-5|NA|TRBV5-1
CASSLSQQETQYF
TGCGCCAGCAGCTTGAGCCAGCAAGAGACCCAGTACTTC
>NA|TRBJ1-2|NA|TRBV6-5
CASRLQGIQHGYTF
TGTGCCAGCAGACTGCAGGGAATCCAGCATGGCTACACCTTC
>NA|TRBJ1-1|NA|TRBV2
CASGEVLGLEAFF
TGTGCCAGCGGTGAAGTGTTAGGGCTTGAAGCTTTCTTT
>NA|TRBJ1-5|NA|TRBV19
CASSPFEGSLNQPQHF
TGTGCCAGTAGTCCCTTTGAGGGGTCACTTAATCAGCCCCAGCATTTT
>NA|TRBJ1-4|NA|TRBV28
CASSFGENEKLFF
TGTGCCAGCAGTTTCGGGGAGAATGAAAAACTGTTTTTT
>many|TRBJ1-5|TRBD1|TRBV7-9
CASSSDRSFVQPQHF
TGTGCCAGCAGCTCGGACAGGAGTTTTGTTCAGCCCCAGCATTTT
>NA|TRBJ1-6|NA|TRBV30
CAWSKRDTDSPLHF
TGTGCCTGGAGTAAAAGGGACACAGATTCACCCCTCCACTTT
>NA|TRBJ1-2|NA|TRBV6-6
CASSYSSGVDGYTF
TGTGCCAGCAGTTACTCGTCAGGGGTTGATGGCTACACCTTC
>few|TRBJ2-5|NA|TRBV10-1
CASSEGLQETQYF
TGCGCCAGCAGTGAGGGGCTCCAGGAGACCCAGTACTTC
>NA|TRBJ2-7|NA|TRBV7-9
CASSLVGSPPYEQYF
TGTGCCAGCAGCTTAGTGGGGAGTCCCCCCTACGAGCAGTACTTC
>NA|TRBJ2-7|TRBD2|TRBV7-2
CASSLDRLAGGEQYF
TGTGCCAGCAGCTTGGACAGATTGGCGGGAGGAGAGCAGTACTTC
>few|TRBJ1-5|NA|TRBV7-9
CASSYQNQPQHF
TGTGCCAGCAGCTATCAAAATCAGCCCCAGCATTTT
>NA|TRBJ2-3|TRBD2|TRBV7-2
CASSSQATSGIGGTDTQYF
TGTGCCAGCAGCTCGCAGGCGACTAGCGGGATTGGGGGCACAGATACGCAGTATTTT
>few|TRBJ2-2|NA|TRBV2
CASSVEGIGELFF
TGTGCCAGCAGTGTCGAAGGGATCGGGGAGCTGTTTTTT
>NA|TRBJ2-1|NA|TRBV7-6
CASSNTPHYNEQFF
TGTGCCAGCAGCAACACCCCGCACTACAATGAGCAGTTCTTC
>NA|TRBJ1-2|NA|TRBV29-1
CSVEGTVRGILSGYTF
TGCAGCGTTGAAGGGACAGTACGAGGGATACTCTCTGGCTACACCTTC
>NA|TRBJ2-3|NA|TRBV5-4
CASSLQAGRGTDTQYF
TGTGCCAGCAGCTTACAAGCAGGGCGGGGCACAGATACGCAGTATTTT
>NA|TRBJ2-1|TRBD1|TRBV5-1
CASSLVDGQGNEQFF
TGCGCCAGCAGCTTGGTAGACGGACAGGGGAATGAGCAGTTCTTC
>NA|TRBJ2-5|NA|TRBV7-2
CASSPGRVQETQYF
TGTGCCAGCAGCCCGGGACGGGTCCAAGAGACCCAGTACTTC
>NA|TRBJ1-6|NA|TRBV11-1
CASSFGDSPLHF
TGTGCCAGCAGCTTTGGGGACTCACCCCTCCACTTT
>NA|TRBJ2-7|NA|TRBV7-2
CASSLGRQQQYF
TGTGCCAGCAGCTTAGGTCGTCAGCAGCAGTACTTC
>NA|TRBJ1-2|NA|TRBV28
CASSRPRTANYGYTF
TGTGCCAGCAGCCGACCTCGGACAGCTAACTATGGCTACACCTTC
>NA|TRBJ2-7|TRBD2|TRBV28
CASGASGRSEQYF
TGTGCCAGCGGGGCTAGCGGGAGAAGCGAGCAGTACTTC
>NA|TRBJ2-5|NA|TRBV18
CASSLHQGREETQYF
TGTGCCAGCTCACTCCACCAGGGCCGAGAAGAGACCCAGTACTTC
>NA|TRBJ2-7|NA|TRBV5-6
CASSLAPGGEYEQYF
TGTGCCAGCAGCTTGGCCCCCGGGGGCGAGTACGAGCAGTACTTC
>NA|TRBJ2-1|TRBD2|TRBV2
CASSEAQAGDTYNEQFF
TGTGCCAGCAGTGAAGCGCAAGCGGGAGACACCTACAATGAGCAGTTCTTC
>NA|TRBJ2-7|NA|TRBV28
CASSLTGYEQYF
TGTGCCAGCAGTTTAACAGGGTACGAGCAGTACTTC